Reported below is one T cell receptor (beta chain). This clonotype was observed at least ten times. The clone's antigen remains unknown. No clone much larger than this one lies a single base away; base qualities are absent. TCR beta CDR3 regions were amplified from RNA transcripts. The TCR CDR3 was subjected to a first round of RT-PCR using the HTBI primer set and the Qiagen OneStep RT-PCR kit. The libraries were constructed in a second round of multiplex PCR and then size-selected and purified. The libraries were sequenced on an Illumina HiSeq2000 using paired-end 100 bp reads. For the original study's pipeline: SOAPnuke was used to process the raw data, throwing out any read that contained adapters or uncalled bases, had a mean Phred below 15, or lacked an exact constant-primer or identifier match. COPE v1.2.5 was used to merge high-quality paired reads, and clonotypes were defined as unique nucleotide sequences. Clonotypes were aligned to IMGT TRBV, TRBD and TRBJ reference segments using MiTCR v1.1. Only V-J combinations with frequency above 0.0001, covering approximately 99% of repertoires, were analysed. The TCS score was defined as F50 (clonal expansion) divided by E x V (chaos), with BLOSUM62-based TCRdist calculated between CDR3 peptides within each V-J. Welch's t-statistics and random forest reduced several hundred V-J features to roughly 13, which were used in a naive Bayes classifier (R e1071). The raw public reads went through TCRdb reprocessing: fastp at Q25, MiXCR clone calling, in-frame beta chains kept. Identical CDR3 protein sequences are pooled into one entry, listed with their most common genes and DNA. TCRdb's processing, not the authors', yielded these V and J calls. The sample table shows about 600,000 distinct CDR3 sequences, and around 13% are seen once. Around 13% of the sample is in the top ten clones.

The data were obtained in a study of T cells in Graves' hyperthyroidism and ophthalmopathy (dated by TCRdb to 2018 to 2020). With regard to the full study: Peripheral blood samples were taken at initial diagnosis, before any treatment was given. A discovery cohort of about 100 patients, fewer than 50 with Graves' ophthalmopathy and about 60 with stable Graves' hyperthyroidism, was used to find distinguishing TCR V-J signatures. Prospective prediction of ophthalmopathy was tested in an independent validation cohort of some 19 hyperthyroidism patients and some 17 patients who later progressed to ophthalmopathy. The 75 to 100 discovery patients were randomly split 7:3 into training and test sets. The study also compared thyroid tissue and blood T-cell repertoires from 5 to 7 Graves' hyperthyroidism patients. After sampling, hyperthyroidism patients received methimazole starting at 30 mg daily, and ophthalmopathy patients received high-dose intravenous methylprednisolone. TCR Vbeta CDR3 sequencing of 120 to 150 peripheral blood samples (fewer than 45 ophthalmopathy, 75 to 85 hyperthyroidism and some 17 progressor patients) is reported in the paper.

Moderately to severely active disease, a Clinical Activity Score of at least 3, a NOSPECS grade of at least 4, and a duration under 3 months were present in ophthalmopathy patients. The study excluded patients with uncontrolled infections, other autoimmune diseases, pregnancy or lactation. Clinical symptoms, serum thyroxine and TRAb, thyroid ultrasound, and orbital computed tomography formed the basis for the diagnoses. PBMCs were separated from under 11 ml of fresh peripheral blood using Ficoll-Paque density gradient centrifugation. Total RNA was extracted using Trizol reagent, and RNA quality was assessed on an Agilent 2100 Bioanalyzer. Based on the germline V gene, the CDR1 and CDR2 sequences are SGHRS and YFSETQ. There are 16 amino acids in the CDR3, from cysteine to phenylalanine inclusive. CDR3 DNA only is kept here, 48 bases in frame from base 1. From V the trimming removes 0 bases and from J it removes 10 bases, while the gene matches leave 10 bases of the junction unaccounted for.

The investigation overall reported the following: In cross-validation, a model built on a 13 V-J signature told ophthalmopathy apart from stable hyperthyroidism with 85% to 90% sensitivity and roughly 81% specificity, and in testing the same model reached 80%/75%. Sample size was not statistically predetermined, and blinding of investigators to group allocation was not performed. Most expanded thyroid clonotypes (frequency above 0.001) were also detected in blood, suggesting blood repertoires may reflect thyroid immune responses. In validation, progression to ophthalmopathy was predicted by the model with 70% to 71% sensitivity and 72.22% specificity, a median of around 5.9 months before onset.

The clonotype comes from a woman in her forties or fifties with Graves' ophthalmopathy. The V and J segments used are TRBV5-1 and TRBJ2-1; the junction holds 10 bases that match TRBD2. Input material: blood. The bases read TGCGCCAGCAGCTTGGTACCTAGCGGGAGACGCAAGGAGCAGTTCTTC. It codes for CASSLVPSGRRKEQFF. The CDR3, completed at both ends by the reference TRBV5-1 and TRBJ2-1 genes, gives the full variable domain KAGVTQTPRYLIKTRGQQVTLSCSPISGHRSVSWYQQTPGQGLQFLFEYFSETQRNKGNFPGRFSGRQFSNSRSEMNVSTLELGDSALYLCASSLVPSGRRKEQFFGPGTRLTVL.